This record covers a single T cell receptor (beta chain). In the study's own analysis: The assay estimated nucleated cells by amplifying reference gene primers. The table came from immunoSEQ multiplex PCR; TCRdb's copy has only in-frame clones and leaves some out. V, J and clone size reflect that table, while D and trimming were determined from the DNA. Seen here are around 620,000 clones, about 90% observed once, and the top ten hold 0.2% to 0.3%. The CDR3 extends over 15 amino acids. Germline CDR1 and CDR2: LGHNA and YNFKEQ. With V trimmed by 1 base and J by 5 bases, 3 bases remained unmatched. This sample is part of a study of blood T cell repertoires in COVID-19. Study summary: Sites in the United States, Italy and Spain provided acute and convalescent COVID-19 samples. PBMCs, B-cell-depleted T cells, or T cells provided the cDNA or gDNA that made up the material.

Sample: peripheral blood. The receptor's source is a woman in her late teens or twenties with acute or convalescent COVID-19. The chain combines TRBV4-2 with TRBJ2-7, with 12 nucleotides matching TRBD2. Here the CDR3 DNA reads TGTGCCAGCAGCCAAGCTAGCGGGGGGGCTGACGAGCAGTACTTC. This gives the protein CASSQASGGADEQYF.